This T cell receptor (beta chain) was recovered during a study of Tregs in tolerant kidney transplant recipients. Findings of the study overall: Activated donor B cell expansion appeared to reveal the most relevant donor-specific TCRbeta repertoire.

A note on this clone: The antigen is not known.

Repertoires were generated with immunoSEQ multiplex PCR, while TCRdb's copy carries only in-frame clones and drops some. The sample carries approximately 47,000 clones, roughly nine tenths recorded once. This CDR3 spans 12 amino acids. The germline CDR1 and CDR2 sequences are GTSNPN and SVGIG (reference sequence). V lost 4 bases, J lost 2 bases, and 5 bases lay in between. Related graft donors supplied nonmyeloablative bone marrow transplants, and mixed chimerism was transient. Sequences were derived from CD8+ T cells from blood (PBMCs), sampled 12 months after the transplant. This sequence joins TRBV30 and TRBJ2-2; D not resolved. The receptor was isolated from a human patient who received a combined kidney and bone marrow transplant. Some T cells may be the graft donor's. The CDR3: CAWTFNTGELFF. CDR3 in DNA: TGTGCCTGGACTTTTAACACCGGGGAGCTGTTTTTT.